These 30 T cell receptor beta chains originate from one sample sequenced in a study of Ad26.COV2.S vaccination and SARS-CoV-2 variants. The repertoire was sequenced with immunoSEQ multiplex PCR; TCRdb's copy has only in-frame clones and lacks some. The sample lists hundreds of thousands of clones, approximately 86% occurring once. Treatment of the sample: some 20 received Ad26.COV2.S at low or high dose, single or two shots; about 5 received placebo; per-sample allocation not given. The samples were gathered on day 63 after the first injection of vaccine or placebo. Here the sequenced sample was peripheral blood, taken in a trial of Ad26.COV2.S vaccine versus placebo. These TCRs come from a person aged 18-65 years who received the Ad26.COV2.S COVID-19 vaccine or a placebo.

The chain's CDR3 is CASRLDTGLAGNTIYF. The CDR3, as DNA: TGTGCCAGCAGACTCGACACAGGGTTAGCTGGAAACACCATATATTTT. The J gene is TRBJ1-3, the V gene TRBV5-5; D might be TRBD1 (6 bases). The CDR3 contains 16 residues. V was cut by 5 bases and J by 2 bases, with 17 bases left in between. Looked up from germline, CDR1 is SGHKS and CDR2 is YYEKEE (reference sequence).

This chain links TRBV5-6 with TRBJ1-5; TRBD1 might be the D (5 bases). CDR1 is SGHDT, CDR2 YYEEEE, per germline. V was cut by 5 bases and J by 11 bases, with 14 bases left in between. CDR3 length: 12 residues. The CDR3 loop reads CASSHGSGAQHF. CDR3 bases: TGTGCCAGCAGTCACGGATCGGGGGCCCAGCATTTT.

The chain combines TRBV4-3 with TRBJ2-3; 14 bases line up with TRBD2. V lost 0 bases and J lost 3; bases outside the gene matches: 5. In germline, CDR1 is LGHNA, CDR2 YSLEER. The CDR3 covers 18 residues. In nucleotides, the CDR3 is TGCGCCAGCAGCCAAGATGAGGGACTAGCGGGAGCTACAGATACGCAGTATTTT. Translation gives CASSQDEGLAGATDTQYF.

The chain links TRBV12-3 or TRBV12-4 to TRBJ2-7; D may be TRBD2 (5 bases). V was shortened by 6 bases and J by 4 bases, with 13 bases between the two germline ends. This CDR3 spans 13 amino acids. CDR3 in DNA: TGTGCCAGCAGGTCAACTAGGAGTTACGAGCAGTACTTC. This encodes CASRSTRSYEQYF.

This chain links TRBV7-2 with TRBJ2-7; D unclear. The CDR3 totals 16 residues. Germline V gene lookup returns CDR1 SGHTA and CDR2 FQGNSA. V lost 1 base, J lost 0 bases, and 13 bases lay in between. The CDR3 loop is CASSLGSRKSSYEQYF. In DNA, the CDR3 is TGTGCCAGCAGCTTAGGGAGCCGAAAGAGCTCCTACGAGCAGTACTTC.

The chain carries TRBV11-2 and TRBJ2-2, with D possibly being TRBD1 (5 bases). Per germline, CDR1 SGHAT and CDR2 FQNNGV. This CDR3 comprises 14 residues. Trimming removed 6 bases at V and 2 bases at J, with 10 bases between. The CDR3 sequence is CASRAQGNTGELFF. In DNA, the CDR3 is TGTGCCAGCAGAGCTCAGGGAAACACCGGGGAGCTGTTTTTT.

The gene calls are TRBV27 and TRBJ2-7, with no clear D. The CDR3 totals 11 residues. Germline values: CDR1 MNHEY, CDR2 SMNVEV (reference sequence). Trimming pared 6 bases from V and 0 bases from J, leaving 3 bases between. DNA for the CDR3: TGTGCCAGCAGCGGCTCCTACGAGCAGTACTTC. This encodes CASSGSYEQYF.

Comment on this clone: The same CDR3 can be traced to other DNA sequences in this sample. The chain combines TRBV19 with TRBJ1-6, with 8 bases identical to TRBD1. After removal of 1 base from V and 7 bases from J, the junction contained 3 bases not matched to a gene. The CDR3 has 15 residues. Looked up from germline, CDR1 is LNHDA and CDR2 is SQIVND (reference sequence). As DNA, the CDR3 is TGTGCCAGTAGTATAGGGACAGGGAACAATTCACCCCTCCACTTT. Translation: CASSIGTGNNSPLHF. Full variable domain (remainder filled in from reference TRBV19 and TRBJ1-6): DGGITQSPKYLFRKEGQNVTLSCEQNLNHDAMYWYRQDPGQGLRLIYYSQIVNDFQKGDIAEGYSVSREKKESFPLTVTSAQKNPTAFYLCASSIGTGNNSPLHFGNGTRLTVT.

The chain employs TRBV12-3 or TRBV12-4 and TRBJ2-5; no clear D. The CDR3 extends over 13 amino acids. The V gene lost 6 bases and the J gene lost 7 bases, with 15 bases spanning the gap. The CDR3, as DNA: TGTGCCAGCAGACGGGCAGGCGGTGGGACCCAGTACTTC. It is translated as CASRRAGGGTQYF.

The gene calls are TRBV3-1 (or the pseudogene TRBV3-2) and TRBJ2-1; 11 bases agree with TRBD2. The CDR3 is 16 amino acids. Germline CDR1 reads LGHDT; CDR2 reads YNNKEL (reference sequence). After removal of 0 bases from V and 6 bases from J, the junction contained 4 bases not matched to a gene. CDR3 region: CASSQDLAGGSNEQFF. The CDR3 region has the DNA TGTGCCAGCAGCCAAGATTTAGCGGGGGGGAGCAATGAGCAGTTCTTC.

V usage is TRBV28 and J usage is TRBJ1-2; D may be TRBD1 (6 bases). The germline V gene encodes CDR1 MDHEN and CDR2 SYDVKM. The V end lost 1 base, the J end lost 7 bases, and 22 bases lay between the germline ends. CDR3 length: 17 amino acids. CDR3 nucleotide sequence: TGTGCCAGCAGTTTATCAGCCTCATTGGGGGGGCGCGGTGGCTACACCTTC. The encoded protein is CASSLSASLGGRGGYTF.

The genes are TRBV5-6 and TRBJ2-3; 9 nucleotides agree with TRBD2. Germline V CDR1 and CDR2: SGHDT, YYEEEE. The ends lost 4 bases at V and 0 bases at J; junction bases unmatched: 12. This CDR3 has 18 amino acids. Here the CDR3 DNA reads TGTGCCAGCAGCCCCTTGGGGCCTACTAGCGGGAGCACAGATACGCAGTATTTT. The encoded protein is CASSPLGPTSGSTDTQYF.

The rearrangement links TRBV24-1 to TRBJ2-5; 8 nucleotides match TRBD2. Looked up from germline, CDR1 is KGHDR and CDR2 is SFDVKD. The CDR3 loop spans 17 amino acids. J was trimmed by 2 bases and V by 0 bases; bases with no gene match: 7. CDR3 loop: CATSDLPVAGSQETQYF. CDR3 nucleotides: TGTGCCACCAGTGATTTGCCAGTAGCGGGATCACAAGAGACCCAGTACTTC.

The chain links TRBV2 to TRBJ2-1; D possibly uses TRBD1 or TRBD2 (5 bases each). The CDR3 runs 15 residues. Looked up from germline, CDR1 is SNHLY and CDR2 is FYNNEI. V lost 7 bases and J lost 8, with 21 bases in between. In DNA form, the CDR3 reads TGTGCCAGCATGAACGGGACCACATTTATGGATGAGCAGTTCTTC. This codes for CASMNGTTFMDEQFF.

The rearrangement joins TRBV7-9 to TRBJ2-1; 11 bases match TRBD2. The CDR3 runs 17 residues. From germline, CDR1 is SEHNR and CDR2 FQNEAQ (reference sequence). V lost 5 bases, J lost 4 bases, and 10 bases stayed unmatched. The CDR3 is CASSQPTSGVRYNEQFF. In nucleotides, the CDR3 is TGTGCCAGCAGCCAGCCGACTAGCGGGGTAAGGTACAATGAGCAGTTCTTC. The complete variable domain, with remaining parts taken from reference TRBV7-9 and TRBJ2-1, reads DTGVSQNPRHKITKRGQNVTFRCDPISEHNRLYWYRQTLGQGPEFLTYFQNEAQLEKSRLLSDRFSAERPKGSFSTLEIQRTEQGDSAMYLCASSQPTSGVRYNEQFFGPGTRLTVL.

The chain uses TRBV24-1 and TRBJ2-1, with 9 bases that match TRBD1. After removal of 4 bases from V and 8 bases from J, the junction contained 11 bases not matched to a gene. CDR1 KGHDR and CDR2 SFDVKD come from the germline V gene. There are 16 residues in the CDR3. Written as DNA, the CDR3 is TGTGCCACCAGTGACCTAGCCGGGACAGGGTTTCATGAGCAGTTCTTC. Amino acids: CATSDLAGTGFHEQFF.

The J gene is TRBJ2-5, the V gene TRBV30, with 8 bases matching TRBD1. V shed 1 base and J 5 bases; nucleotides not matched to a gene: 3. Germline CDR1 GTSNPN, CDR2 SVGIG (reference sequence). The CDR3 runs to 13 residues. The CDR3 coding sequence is TGTGCCTGGAGTGAGGACAGGGTTGAGACCCAGTACTTC. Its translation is CAWSEDRVETQYF.

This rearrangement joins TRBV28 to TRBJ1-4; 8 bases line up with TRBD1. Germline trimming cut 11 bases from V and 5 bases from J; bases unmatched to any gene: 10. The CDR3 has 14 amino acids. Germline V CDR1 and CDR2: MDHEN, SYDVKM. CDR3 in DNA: TGTGCCTCGGCCGCGGGACAGGAGAATGAAAAACTGTTTTTT. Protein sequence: CASAAGQENEKLFF.

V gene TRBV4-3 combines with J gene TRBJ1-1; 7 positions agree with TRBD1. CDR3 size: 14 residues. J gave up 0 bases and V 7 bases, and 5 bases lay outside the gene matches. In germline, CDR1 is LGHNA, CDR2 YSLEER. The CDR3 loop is CASKPGQLNTEAFF. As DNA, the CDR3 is TGCGCCAGCAAGCCGGGACAGCTGAACACTGAAGCTTTCTTT.

CDR3 in amino acids: CASSDSMAGYGYTF. The CDR3 coding sequence is TGTGCCAGCAGTGACTCGATGGCAGGGTATGGCTACACCTTC. The chain joins TRBV6-4 to TRBJ1-2; D possibly corresponds to TRBD1 (5 bases). The germline gives CDR1 MRHNA, CDR2 SNTAGT. The ends were cut back, 0 bases at V and 5 bases at J, with 10 bases in the middle. The CDR3 is 14 residues long.

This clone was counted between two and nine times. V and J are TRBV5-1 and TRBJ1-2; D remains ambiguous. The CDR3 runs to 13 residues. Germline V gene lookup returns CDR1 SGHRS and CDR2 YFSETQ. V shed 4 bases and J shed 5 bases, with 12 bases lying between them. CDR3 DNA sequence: TGCGCCAGCAGCCCACCGGGTCCGTATGGCTACACCTTC. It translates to CASSPPGPYGYTF. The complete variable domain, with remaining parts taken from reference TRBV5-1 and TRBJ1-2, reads KAGVTQTPRYLIKTRGQQVTLSCSPISGHRSVSWYQQTPGQGLQFLFEYFSETQRNKGNFPGRFSGRQFSNSRSEMNVSTLELGDSALYLCASSPPGPYGYTFGSGTRLTVV.

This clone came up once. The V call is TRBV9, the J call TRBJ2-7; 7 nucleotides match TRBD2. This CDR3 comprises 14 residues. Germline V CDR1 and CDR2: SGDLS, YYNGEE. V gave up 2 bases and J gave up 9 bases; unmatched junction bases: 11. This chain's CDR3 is CASSVAPSGWAQYF. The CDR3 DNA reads TGTGCCAGCAGCGTCGCCCCTAGCGGATGGGCGCAGTACTTC.

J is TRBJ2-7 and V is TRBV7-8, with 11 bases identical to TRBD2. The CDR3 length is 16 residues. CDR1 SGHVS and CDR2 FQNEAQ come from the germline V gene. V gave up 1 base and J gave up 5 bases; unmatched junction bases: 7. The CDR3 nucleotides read TGTGCCAGCAGCTTAGGACTGACTAGCGGGAACGACGAGCAGTACTTC. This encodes CASSLGLTSGNDEQYF.

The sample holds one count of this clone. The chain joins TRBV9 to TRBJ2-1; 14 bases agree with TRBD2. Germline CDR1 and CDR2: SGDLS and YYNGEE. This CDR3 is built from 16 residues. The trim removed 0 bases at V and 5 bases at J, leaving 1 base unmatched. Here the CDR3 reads CASSVAGLAGDNEQFF. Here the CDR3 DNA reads TGTGCCAGCAGCGTAGCGGGACTAGCGGGAGACAATGAGCAGTTCTTC.

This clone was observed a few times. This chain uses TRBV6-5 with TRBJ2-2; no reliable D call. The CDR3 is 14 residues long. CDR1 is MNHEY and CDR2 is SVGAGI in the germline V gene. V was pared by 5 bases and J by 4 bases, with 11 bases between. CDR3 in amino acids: CASSPWVSTGELFF. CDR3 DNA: TGTGCCAGCAGTCCATGGGTGTCCACCGGGGAGCTGTTTTTT.

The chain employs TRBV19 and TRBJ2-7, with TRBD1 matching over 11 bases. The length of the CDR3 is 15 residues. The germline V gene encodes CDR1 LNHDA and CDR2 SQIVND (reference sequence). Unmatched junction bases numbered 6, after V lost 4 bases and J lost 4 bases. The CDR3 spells CASSNPGQGDYEQYF. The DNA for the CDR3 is TGTGCCAGTAGTAATCCGGGACAGGGGGATTACGAGCAGTACTTC.

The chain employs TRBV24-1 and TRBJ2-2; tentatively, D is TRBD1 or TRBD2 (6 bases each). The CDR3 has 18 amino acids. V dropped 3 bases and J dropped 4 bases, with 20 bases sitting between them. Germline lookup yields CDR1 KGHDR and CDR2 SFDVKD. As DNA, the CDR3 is TGTGCCACCAGTGATCTGGGGGGCGCTACCCGGGGCACCGGGGAGCTGTTTTTT. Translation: CATSDLGGATRGTGELFF.

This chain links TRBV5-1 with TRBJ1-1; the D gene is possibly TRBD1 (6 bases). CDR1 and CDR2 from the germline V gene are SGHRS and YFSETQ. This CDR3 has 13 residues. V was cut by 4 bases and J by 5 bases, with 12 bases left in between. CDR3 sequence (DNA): TGCGCCAGCAGCAACACAGGGTATACTGAAGCTTTCTTT. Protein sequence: CASSNTGYTEAFF.

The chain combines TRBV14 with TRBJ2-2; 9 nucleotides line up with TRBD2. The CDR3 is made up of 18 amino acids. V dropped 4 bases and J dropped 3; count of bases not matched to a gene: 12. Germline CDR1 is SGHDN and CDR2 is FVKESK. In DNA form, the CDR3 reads TGTGCCAGCAGCCGGGACCCCCCGGGACTAGCTCACACCGGGGAGCTGTTTTTT. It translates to CASSRDPPGLAHTGELFF.

In DNA, the CDR3 is TGTGCCAGTAGACTGACAGGGGCCGATTTCCAGCATTTT. It translates to CASRLTGADFQHF. The J gene is TRBJ1-5, the V gene TRBV19; 8 bases are shared with TRBD1. The CDR3 length is 13 residues. The V gene end was trimmed by 6 bases and the J gene end by 12 bases; junction bases not matched to a gene: 10. CDR1 is LNHDA and CDR2 is SQIVND in the germline V gene (reference sequence).